The 26 T cell receptor beta chains below were found in one sample sequenced in a study of T cells after yellow fever vaccination. TCRdb recomputed calls from the 5' RACE reads with MiXCR, one row per CDR3 protein. Seen here are under 600,000 distinct CDR3 sequences, 20% to 25% observed once, and the top ten hold less than 20%. This material consisted of PBMCs, taken roughly 20 days after the first yellow fever vaccination. The origin of the receptors is a man between 18 and 35 years old who received the YFV17D yellow fever vaccine.

This clonotype has more than one count but fewer than ten. The J gene is TRBJ1-1, the V gene TRBV5-1, with D unresolved. In germline, CDR1 is SGHRS, CDR2 YFSETQ. This CDR3 spans 14 amino acids. The V end lost 5 bases, the J end lost 3 bases, and 14 bases lay between the germline ends. CDR3 residues: CASRQRQPDTEAFF. The CDR3 nucleotides read TGCGCCAGCAGACAAAGGCAGCCCGACACTGAAGCTTTCTTT.

This rearrangement joins TRBV6-6 to TRBJ2-3; 7 bases align to TRBD2. The trim removed 5 bases at V and 5 bases at J, leaving 1 base unmatched. CDR3 length: 12 residues. Germline CDR1 is MNHNY and CDR2 is SVGAGI (reference sequence). CDR3 sequence: CASSTSVDTQYF. DNA for the CDR3: TGTGCCAGCAGTACTAGCGTAGATACGCAGTATTTT.

This chain uses TRBV5-1 with TRBJ2-5, with 7 bases that match TRBD2. With 1 base clipped from V and 5 bases from J, the junction kept 8 bases outside the gene matches. Germline V gene data show CDR1 as SGHRS and CDR2 as YFSETQ. The CDR3 runs 15 residues. The CDR3 DNA follows: TGCGCCAGCAGCTTGACACGAGGGCGGGAGGAGACCCAGTACTTC. It yields the protein CASSLTRGREETQYF.

This clonotype was counted a few times. V usage is TRBV18 and J usage is TRBJ2-1, with D hard to call. The CDR3 covers 13 residues. Germline CDR1 KGHSH, CDR2 LQKENI. V was clipped by 3 bases and J by 5 bases, with 8 bases between them. This CDR3 reads CASSPIINNEQFF. CDR3 in DNA: TGTGCCAGCTCACCCATTATAAACAATGAGCAGTTCTTC.

The CDR3 reads CAISEPGLAGGETQYF. The CDR3 nucleotides are TGTGCCATCAGTGAGCCCGGACTAGCGGGGGGAGAGACCCAGTACTTC. The chain recombines TRBV10-3 with TRBJ2-5, with 14 nucleotides matching TRBD2. Germline CDR1 is ENHRY and CDR2 is SYGVKD. The CDR3 runs to 16 residues. J gave up 4 bases and V 2 bases, and 3 bases lay outside the gene matches.

This clonotype was detected a few times. The chain couples TRBV19 to TRBJ2-2, with 9 positions matching TRBD1. This CDR3 is 14 amino acids long. The J segment lost 6 bases and the V segment lost 8 bases, leaving 7 bases of the junction unmatched. Germline V CDR1 and CDR2: LNHDA, SQIVND (reference sequence). CDR3: CASGWTGVAGELFF. The CDR3 DNA sequence: TGTGCCAGTGGATGGACAGGGGTGGCCGGGGAGCTGTTTTTT.

This clonotype was found once. V usage is TRBV28 and J usage is TRBJ1-5, with D uncertain. The CDR3 length is 19 residues. Looked up from germline, CDR1 is MDHEN and CDR2 is SYDVKM. V lost 5 bases and J 0 bases, leaving 23 bases between the germline ends. CDR3 in amino acids: CASSLYQGRAGYSNQPQHF. CDR3 sequence (DNA): TGTGCCAGCAGTCTTTACCAAGGTCGTGCAGGTTATAGCAATCAGCCCCAGCATTTT.

This clonotype was observed a handful of times. The CDR3 spells CASSHRGLNTEAFF. The CDR3, as DNA: TGTGCCAGCAGCCACAGGGGCCTGAACACTGAAGCTTTCTTT. The chain carries TRBV3-1 and TRBJ1-1, with D possibly being TRBD1 (6 bases). The CDR3 length is 14 residues. Trimming removed 3 bases from V and 0 bases from J, with 8 bases in between. Germline V gene sequence: CDR1 LGHDT, CDR2 YNNKEL (reference sequence).

The rearrangement joins TRBV28 to TRBJ1-1; D perhaps matches TRBD1 (6 bases). The CDR3 totals 15 residues. Per the germline V gene, CDR1 is MDHEN and CDR2 is SYDVKM. V lost 4 bases and J 3 bases, leaving 15 bases between the germline ends. The CDR3 DNA sequence: TGTGCCAGCAGTTCCAGGGGTGTGAGGGACACTGAAGCTTTCTTT. It translates to CASSSRGVRDTEAFF.

V is TRBV18 and J is TRBJ1-4; possible D gene TRBD1, 5 bases. The CDR3 is 17 residues long. V was clipped by 3 bases and J by 0 bases, with 14 bases between them. Per germline, CDR1 KGHSH and CDR2 LQKENI. The CDR3 DNA reads as TGTGCCAGCTCACCCCCGAGAGGACACTCAACTAATGAAAAACTGTTTTTT. Amino acid sequence: CASSPPRGHSTNEKLFF.

V gene TRBV6-1 combines with J gene TRBJ1-1; 7 positions agree with TRBD1. Trimming took 11 bases from V and 3 from J; bases not matched to a gene: 9. From germline, CDR1 is MNHNS and CDR2 SASEGT. This CDR3 is built from 13 residues. CDR3 sequence reads: CASRGYRDTEAFF. The CDR3 DNA reads TGTGCCTCCAGGGGGTACCGGGACACTGAAGCTTTCTTT.

This clonotype was observed a few times. The J gene is TRBJ1-2, the V gene TRBV5-1; D perhaps matches TRBD1 (6 bases). The CDR3 is 14 residues long. Germline CDR1 reads SGHRS; CDR2 reads YFSETQ. Trimming took off 0 bases at V and 4 bases at J, with 10 bases between the two ends. CDR3 DNA: TGCGCCAGCAGCTTGGCCGTGGACAGCTATGGCTACACCTTC. As protein: CASSLAVDSYGYTF.

The chain joins TRBV20-1 to TRBJ2-2; 8 bases fit TRBD1. Germline CDR1 reads DFQATT; CDR2 reads SNEGSKA (reference sequence). With V trimmed by 1 base and J by 4 bases, 2 bases remained unmatched. The CDR3 extends over 14 amino acids. CDR3 DNA: TGCAGTGCTAGAGGGGGACAGGTCACCGGGGAGCTGTTTTTT. The encoded protein is CSARGGQVTGELFF.

The V gene is TRBV29-1, the J gene TRBJ2-3, with a possible D match to TRBD1 (5 bases). This CDR3 contains 12 residues. CDR1 and CDR2 from the germline V gene are SQVTM and ANQGSEA. V was clipped by 4 bases and J by 5 bases, with 10 bases between them. This CDR3 reads CSVGGARDTQYF. The CDR3 nucleotides are TGCAGCGTTGGTGGGGCTAGAGATACGCAGTATTTT.

The gene calls are TRBV7-9 and TRBJ2-2, with D possibly TRBD1 on 5 matching bases. CDR1 and CDR2 from the germline V gene are SEHNR and FQNEAQ (reference sequence). Trimming took 4 bases from V and 1 from J, leaving 13 bases between them. The CDR3 covers 16 residues. The CDR3 loop reads CASSSRSGKNTGELFF. DNA for the CDR3: TGTGCCAGCAGCTCCCGGTCAGGGAAGAACACCGGGGAGCTGTTTTTT.

V is TRBV7-6 and J is TRBJ2-5, with D unresolved. This CDR3 is built from 15 residues. Germline assignment: CDR1 SGHVS and CDR2 FNYEAQ. V was clipped by 2 bases and J by 6 bases, with 16 bases between them. CDR3 in amino acids: CASSLLGSGMKTQYF. CDR3 in DNA: TGTGCCAGCAGCTTATTGGGCAGTGGAATGAAGACCCAGTACTTC.

The sample holds a few counts of this clonotype. This rearrangement joins TRBV5-1 to TRBJ2-5, with D hard to call. From germline, CDR1 is SGHRS and CDR2 YFSETQ. This CDR3 contains 14 residues. Between the trimmed V and J ends, which lost 4 bases and 1 base, there was a span of 11 bases. The CDR3 here is CASSEAQFQETQYF. The DNA of the CDR3 is TGCGCCAGCAGCGAAGCCCAGTTCCAAGAGACCCAGTACTTC.

This clonotype was recorded many times. The rearrangement uses TRBV9 and TRBJ1-6; unclear D gene. Germline V lookup: CDR1 SGDLS, CDR2 YYNGEE. Deletions cut 0 bases from V and 9 bases from J, with 4 bases between. This CDR3 contains 12 residues. The CDR3 DNA sequence: TGTGCCAGCAGCGTAGAAGGTTCACCCCTCCACTTT. This codes for CASSVEGSPLHF.

Points on this clonotype: This sequence may be a read error, since a much larger clone differs from it by one base. In this CDR3 the conserved last residue, phenylalanine or tryptophan, is missing, so a read error is likely. The CDR3 nucleotides are TGTGCCAGCAGCTTAGGGACAGGGAGTGAAAAACTGTTTTGT. Protein product: CASSLGTGSEKLFC. The rearrangement joins TRBV7-9 to TRBJ1-4; TRBD1 matches at 8 bases. V shed 1 base and J 7 bases; nucleotides not matched to a gene: 2. This CDR3 region has 14 residues. CDR1 and CDR2 from the germline V gene are SEHNR and FQNEAQ (reference sequence).

This rearrangement joins TRBV4-1 to TRBJ1-2; D not certain. Germline lookup yields CDR1 MGHRA and CDR2 YSYEKL. Between the trimmed V and J ends, which lost 0 bases and 7 bases, there was a span of 18 bases. CDR3 size: 16 residues. CDR3 DNA: TGCGCCAGCAGCCAAGATATATCCCGGATATCTTCTGGCTACACCTTC. This gives the protein CASSQDISRISSGYTF.

This clonotype occurred a few times. This chain links TRBV14 with TRBJ2-5; unclear D gene. The germline V and J ends were trimmed by 1 base and 5 bases, with 17 bases remaining between them. The CDR3 spans 16 residues. Germline V gene data show CDR1 as SGHDN and CDR2 as FVKESK. CDR3 sequence: CASSQAPRAMLETQYF. The CDR3 DNA sequence: TGTGCCAGCAGCCAAGCCCCCCGTGCGATGTTGGAGACCCAGTACTTC.

This sequence joins TRBV30 and TRBJ2-3, with D tentatively TRBD1 (5 bases). The CDR3 covers 14 residues. The V end lost 3 bases, the J end lost 4 bases, and 14 bases lay between the germline ends. Germline V gene lookup returns CDR1 GTSNPN and CDR2 SVGIG (reference sequence). CDR3 in DNA: TGTGCCTGGAGAGGCCAGGGTATCCCAGATACGCAGTATTTT. Residues: CAWRGQGIPDTQYF. The full variable domain, rest sourced from reference TRBV30 and TRBJ2-3, is SQTIHQWPATLVQPVGSPLSLECTVEGTSNPNLYWYRQAAGRGLQLLFYSVGIGQISSEVPQNLSASRPQDRQFILSSKKLLLSDSGFYLCAWRGQGIPDTQYFGPGTRLTVL.

This clonotype was observed at least ten times. The chain links TRBV12-3 or TRBV12-4 to TRBJ2-7; TRBD1 aligns across 7 bases. The J segment lost 2 bases and the V segment lost 5 bases, leaving 3 bases of the junction unmatched. The CDR3 sequence is 13 residues long. As DNA, the CDR3 is TGTGCCAGCAGTCTGGGACAGCCCTACGAGCAGTACTTC. Translation gives CASSLGQPYEQYF.

This clonotype was seen a handful of times. The V gene is TRBV20-1, the J gene TRBJ1-6, with unresolved D. The CDR3 is made up of 16 amino acids. Trimming stripped 3 bases from V and 1 base from J, with 13 bases between. Germline V gene sequence: CDR1 DFQATT, CDR2 SNEGSKA (reference sequence). The CDR3 sequence is CSASGSVGSYNSPLHF. CDR3 DNA: TGCAGTGCTAGCGGCTCAGTGGGGTCCTATAATTCACCCCTCCACTTT.

The chain has TRBV18 and TRBJ2-1, with 8 bases identical to TRBD1. Germline lookup yields CDR1 KGHSH and CDR2 LQKENI. Unmatched junction bases numbered 12, after V lost 2 bases and J lost 0 bases. CDR3 length: 19 residues. The CDR3 DNA follows: TGTGCCAGCTCACCATGGACAGGGAGCGCCTCTAGCTCCTACAATGAGCAGTTCTTC. Translated: CASSPWTGSASSSYNEQFF.

The chain employs TRBV12-3 or TRBV12-4 and TRBJ2-2; D is perhaps TRBD1 or TRBD2 (6 bases each). V lost 7 bases to trimming and J lost 7 bases, with 16 bases between them. This CDR3 has 14 amino acids. CDR3 coding DNA: TGTGCCAGCAAAATAGGTCGGGGGCACGGGGAGCTGTTTTTT. It encodes CASKIGRGHGELFF.